This T cell receptor beta chain was retrieved from a study of shared clonotypes between healthy human individuals (dated by TCRdb to the early 2020s). Regarding the study in general: A couple of women and a few men aged 18 to 49 years were included in the cohort. Per donor, three plates each were used for CD4 naive and CD4 memory, two for CD8 naive, and one for CD8 memory. Different laboratories and diverse techniques were used to prepare libraries and sequence TCR repertoires, to increase sequencing depth and limit assay-specific biases. Each donor's leukapheresis produced roughly between roughly 0.94 and 9.5 billion PBMCs. To estimate repertoire size and how much clonotypes are shared between individuals, the study performed deep sequencing of blood TCR repertoires from five healthy adults.

Per the germline V gene (reference sequence), MNHEY is the CDR1 and SMNVEV is the CDR2. Counted from cysteine to phenylalanine, this CDR3 has 16 amino acids. CDR3 DNA is the only sequence kept; it has 48 bases, read in frame from the first base. V ends up 5 bases short and J 4 bases short, with an unmatched junction base count of 8. Overall study outcomes, separate from this receptor: Compared with non-shared clonotypes, clonotypes shared by all four sorted-subset donors had higher generation probabilities. The small number of donors limited the genetic and exposure-history diversity represented. Across a few donors, around 5% of naive CD4, more than 3% of naive CD8, approximately 2.5% of memory CD4, and about 0.44% of memory CD8 clonotypes were shared. Pairwise subsampling led to the expectation that sequencing depth would affect the degree of clonotype sharing among donors. Naive subsets generally had larger estimated clonotype richness than memory subsets did. Even with the large sequencing depth, rarefaction of the sorted-subset datasets indicated that sequencing was incomplete. Sampling was restricted to blood, and TCR repertoires in tissues likely differ from the TCR repertoires found in blood.

On this clone: Its antigen is still unknown. No much larger clone exists at a distance of one base, and base qualities are not known.

TCR CDR3 regions were amplified from genomic DNA by multiplex PCR using the deep immunoSEQ assay. Extracted genomic DNA from each cell subset was distributed evenly across all wells of several immunoSEQ 96-well plates, and each plate was treated as a replicate. For sorted subsets, each replicate PCR was loaded with 200 to 250 ng genomic DNA, equivalent to about 30,000 T cell genomes. Purified libraries were measured with a Qubit 3.0 fluorometer, size-checked on a Bioanalyzer 2100, and measured again with the KAPA Library Quantification kit. Every immunoSEQ 96-well plate was sequenced on a separate single-read 150-cycle Illumina NextSeq 550 flow cell. The published analysis was carried out like this. The immunoSEQ output contained only junctional sequences without quality scores, so filtering could not match that applied to full-length reads. Sequences were annotated with PyIR, a Python wrapper for IgBLAST v1.9, using IMGT germline references to assign V/J genes and CDR3. Reads were removed for weak V/J assignments (E-value above 1e-6), missing CDR3, stop codons, out-of-frame junctions, or ambiguous translated residues. V3J clonotypes were defined by identical inferred V gene, J gene, and CDR3 amino acid sequence. Percentage overlap between repertoires was computed as shared unique clonotypes divided by the size of the smaller repertoire. RTK rarefaction, the Chao1 estimator, and Recon v2.1 estimates of unobserved clonotypes were used to assess repertoire richness. OLGA was used to compute generation probabilities for all TCRbeta clonotypes that the gDNA method yielded from a handful of donors. Imported from immuneACCESS, the table was reduced by TCRdb to in-frame sequences with V and J called. These copies leave out some clones; in studies compared against another copy, an unresolved V gene accounts for under half, and the cause of the remainder is not known. V and J calls and clone size are those listed in that table; D and trimming were worked out from the DNA. The sample table contains almost 750,000 clones; only one count was recorded for around 70% of them. The ten largest make up approximately 2% of the sample.

The donors were healthy, HIV-negative adults who had no recently reported acute infections or vaccinations. Every donor was a Caucasian adult residing in Nashville, Tennessee, USA. CD4+ T cells were enriched by magnetic negative selection, after which naive cells were positively selected on CD45RA and the negative fraction was taken as the memory subset. Blood was collected by leukapheresis, and PBMCs were isolated by Ficoll-Histopaque density gradient centrifugation and then cryopreserved in liquid nitrogen vapor phase. Analytical flow cytometry was used to check the purity and quantity of each magnetically sorted T cell population. From each sorted fraction, genomic DNA was isolated and quantified by UV absorbance on a Nanodrop 2000c.

The TCR originated in a woman aged 25-40 years in good health. The V and J segments used are TRBV27 and TRBJ2-5; 12 junctional bases match TRBD2. The sequenced sample was memory CD4+ T cells sorted from blood. What this sample's cell subset or site label stands for: CD45RA-negative fraction. The base sequence is TGTGCCAGCAGTAGAGTGGGACTAGCGGGCCGAGAGACCCAGTACTTC. This sequence encodes CASSRVGLAGRETQYF.